What follows are 6 T cell receptor beta chains derived from one specimen sequenced in a study of radiotherapy plus CTLA-4 blockade in lung cancer. Assay used: immunoSEQ multiplex PCR; TCRdb lists only in-frame clones, some missing. The table has about 68,000 clones, around three quarters seen once. The specimen comprised peripheral blood, sampled from a patient treated with radiotherapy plus ipilimumab. The receptors stem from a human donor with non-small cell lung cancer who had a complete response to radiotherapy plus ipilimumab.

A note on this clone: Other DNA sequences in this sample translate to the same CDR3. The V call is TRBV6-5, the J call TRBJ1-6, with no clear D. Trimming stripped 0 bases from V and 6 bases from J, with 9 bases between. The germline V gene encodes CDR1 MNHEY and CDR2 SVGAGI. The CDR3 runs 15 residues. The CDR3 here is CASSYSGVVNSPLHF. The CDR3 DNA reads TGTGCCAGCAGTTACTCTGGGGTTGTTAATTCACCCCTCCACTTT.

The chain has TRBV5-8 and TRBJ1-2; 7 nucleotides agree with TRBD1. From germline, CDR1 is SGHTS and CDR2 YDEGEE. This CDR3 has 15 amino acids. Germline trimming cut 4 bases from V and 4 bases from J; bases unmatched to any gene: 10. Here the CDR3 reads CASSERQGIFYGYTF. CDR3 DNA: TGTGCCAGCAGCGAGAGACAGGGAATATTCTATGGCTACACCTTC.

The chain couples TRBV13 to TRBJ2-5; TRBD2 matches at 8 bases. With 5 bases clipped from V and 5 bases from J, the junction kept 16 bases outside the gene matches. This CDR3 spans 17 amino acids. Germline-derived CDR1 and CDR2 are PRHDT and FYEKMQ (reference sequence). The CDR3 loop reads CASSVERGTPARETQYF. CDR3 coding DNA: TGTGCCAGCAGCGTGGAGCGGGGGACCCCGGCCCGGGAGACCCAGTACTTC.

V is TRBV5-1 and J is TRBJ2-1; 9 bases map to TRBD2. Germline V gives CDR1 SGHRS, CDR2 YFSETQ. Trimming cost V 3 bases and J 10 bases; bases outside gene matches: 14. This CDR3 has 16 residues. DNA for the CDR3: TGCGCCAGCAGCTCGAAGGGACTAGCTTTTATGTGGGAGCAGTTCTTC. Translating gives CASSSKGLAFMWEQFF. The whole variable domain, filled in from reference TRBV5-1 and TRBJ2-1, reads KAGVTQTPRYLIKTRGQQVTLSCSPISGHRSVSWYQQTPGQGLQFLFEYFSETQRNKGNFPGRFSGRQFSNSRSEMNVSTLELGDSALYLCASSSKGLAFMWEQFFGPGTRLTVL.

This clone was seen just once. The chain carries TRBV29-1 and TRBJ2-2, with 8 bases fitting TRBD1. The length of the CDR3 is 14 residues. Germline CDR1 reads SQVTM; CDR2 reads ANQGSEA. J gave up 3 bases and V 7 bases, and 7 bases lay outside the gene matches. For the CDR3, the DNA is TGCAGCGGACACAGGGGGACGGACACCGGGGAGCTGTTTTTT. Its translation is CSGHRGTDTGELFF.

This clone showed up just once. V and J are TRBV28 and TRBJ2-1, with D perhaps TRBD2 (5 bases). V lost 6 bases to trimming and J lost 7 bases, with 10 bases between them. The germline CDR1 and CDR2 sequences are MDHEN and SYDVKM. This CDR3 comprises 12 residues. DNA of the CDR3: TGTGCCAGCAGGAGAGGGTTTAATGAGCAGTTCTTC. It codes for CASRRGFNEQFF. Full variable domain (missing parts from reference TRBV28 and TRBJ2-1): DVKVTQSSRYLVKRTGEKVFLECVQDMDHENMFWYRQDPGLGLRLIYFSYDVKMKEKGDIPEGYSVSREKKERFSLILESASTNQTSMYLCASRRGFNEQFFGPGTRLTVL.